This TCR beta chain appears in the sequencing data of a study of memory CD4+ T cells and cytomegalovirus serostatus. Across the study: Of the healthy Belgian adults, 9 were CMV seropositive and about 24 seronegative.

Trimming at V came to 4 bases and at J to 5 bases, leaving 6 bases not matched to a gene. The V gene's germline CDR1 is GTSNPN and CDR2 SVGIG (reference sequence). This CDR3 contains 14 residues. The sort gate was single viable CD3+CD4+CD8-CD45RO+ cells for memory CD4+ T cells. Serostatus was set by detecting CMV pp150, pp28, p38, p52 IgG. Total CD4+ T cells were enriched by CD4 positive selection. Generated by immunoSEQ multiplex PCR, the TCRdb table keeps only in-frame clones and is missing some. The data show 75,000 to 90,000 clones, approximately 80% seen once. Sequencing was performed on memory CD4+ T cells from blood. The receptor comes from an adult in good health and CMV-seronegative. The genes are TRBV30 and TRBJ2-1; 9 bases align to TRBD2. The CDR3 nucleotides are TGTGCCTGGACCCCGGGACTAGCAAACAATGAGCAGTTCTTC. It yields the protein CAWTPGLANNEQFF.